The rows below give T cell receptor beta chains drawn from one sample of a study of tumor-infiltrating lymphocytes in oesophageal squamous cell carcinoma. Each CDR3 protein gets one entry after TCRdb re-called the PCR reads with MiXCR. The table has 15,000 to 20,000 distinct CDR3 sequences, 44% seen once; the top ten hold about two fifths. The sample consisted of blood. All receptors derive from a female donor with esophageal squamous cell carcinoma. The conserved cysteine and the conserved F or W are not part of the CDR3 here.

v_gene: TRBV5-3; j_gene: TRBJ2-1; CDR3aa: ASSLGTGGREQF
v_gene: TRBV18; j_gene: TRBJ2-5; CDR3aa: ASSPPARAETQY
v_gene: TRBV19; j_gene: TRBJ1-4; CDR3aa: ASSIDGLREKLF
v_gene: TRBV7-9; j_gene: TRBJ2-7; CDR3aa: ASSLEAGSDWY
v_gene: TRBV28; j_gene: TRBJ2-7; CDR3aa: ASSLSSGFSYEQY
v_gene: TRBV7-8; j_gene: .; CDR3aa: ASSPMEGLNEQY
v_gene: TRBV7-4; j_gene: TRBJ2-1; CDR3aa: ASTVGSSYNEQF
v_gene: TRBV11-2; j_gene: TRBJ2-5; CDR3aa: ASSLTSGRVETQY
v_gene: TRBV6-5; j_gene: TRBJ2-2; CDR3aa: AIQGQNTGELF
v_gene: TRBV7-2; j_gene: TRBJ1-5; CDR3aa: ASSHGGSQPQH
v_gene: TRBV28; j_gene: TRBJ2-2; CDR3aa: ASSGLAVNTGELF
v_gene: TRBV6-1; j_gene: TRBJ2-3; CDR3aa: ASNKRGGGGTDTQY
v_gene: TRBV7-3; j_gene: .; CDR3aa: ASSLDGAGSKNIQY
v_gene: TRBV10-3; j_gene: TRBJ2-5; CDR3aa: ATAFGDQETQY
v_gene: TRBV7-6; j_gene: TRBJ2-1; CDR3aa: ASSLDIWGGQF
v_gene: TRBV6-1; j_gene: .; CDR3aa: ASSEAALSGYEQY
v_gene: TRBV6-5; j_gene: .; CDR3aa: ASSYRGRGYEQY
v_gene: TRBV7-8; j_gene: TRBJ2-7; CDR3aa: ASSLDRTGVDGQY
v_gene: TRBV7-8; j_gene: TRBJ1-2; CDR3aa: ASSLALDYGYT
v_gene: TRBV3-1; j_gene: TRBJ1-2; CDR3aa: ASSRGQANYGYT
v_gene: TRBV6-1; j_gene: TRBJ2-7; CDR3aa: ASSATGSSEQY
v_gene: TRBV6-1; j_gene: TRBJ1-2; CDR3aa: ATRTGSGYT
v_gene: TRBV6-1; j_gene: TRBJ1-1; CDR3aa: ASREQGGAGTEAF